This T cell receptor beta chain was identified during a study of blood T cell repertoires in COVID-19. Whole-study context: Researchers got acute and convalescent COVID-19 samples from the United States, Italy and Spain. PBMCs, B-cell-depleted T cells, or T cells provided the cDNA or gDNA that made up the material.

Trimming removed 6 bases at V and 4 bases at J, with 9 bases between. The CDR3 loop spans 12 amino acids. Authors' processing steps: Amplification of reference gene primers provided the estimated nucleated cell counts. TCRdb's table, derived via immunoSEQ multiplex PCR, lists solely in-frame clones and lacks some. V and J calls and clone size are as listed in that table; D and trimming were resolved from the DNA. In the table there are over 250,000 clones, around 86% of which are singletons. The TCR sequence derives from a woman between 40 and 55 years old who had recovered from COVID-19. The chain employs TRBV12-3 or TRBV12-4 and TRBJ1-1; D may be TRBD1 (5 bases). Sequenced material: peripheral blood. The CDR3: CASRPDSTEAFF. The CDR3 DNA follows: TGTGCCAGCAGACCCGACAGCACTGAAGCTTTCTTT.